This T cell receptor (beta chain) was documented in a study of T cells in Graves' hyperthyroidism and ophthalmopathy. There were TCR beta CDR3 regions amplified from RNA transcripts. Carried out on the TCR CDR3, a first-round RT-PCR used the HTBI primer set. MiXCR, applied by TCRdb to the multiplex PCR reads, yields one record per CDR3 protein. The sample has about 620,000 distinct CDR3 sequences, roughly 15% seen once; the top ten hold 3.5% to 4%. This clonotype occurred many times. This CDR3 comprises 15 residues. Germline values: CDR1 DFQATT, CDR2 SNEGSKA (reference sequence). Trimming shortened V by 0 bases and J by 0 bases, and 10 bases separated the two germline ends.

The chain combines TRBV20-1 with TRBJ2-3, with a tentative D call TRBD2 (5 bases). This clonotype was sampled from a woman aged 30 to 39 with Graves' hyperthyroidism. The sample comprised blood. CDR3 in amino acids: CSARDRKRSTDTQYF. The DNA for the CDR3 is TGCAGTGCTAGAGATCGAAAGCGGAGCACAGATACGCAGTATTTT.